The TCR beta chain described here comes from a study of CD8 T cells in ankylosing spondylitis. Libraries of TCR beta came from quantitative 5'-RACE with molecular barcodes. TCRdb used MiXCR to reprocess the 5' RACE reads, holding one entry per CDR3 protein. The sample consists of approximately 400,000 distinct CDR3 sequences, 17% of them appearing once. This clonotype was seen ten or more times. What it recognizes is unknown. Study-wide results and limits: Typical of ankylosing spondylitis blood, it appeared, was a TCR beta motif of fewer than 10 highly homologous variants.

Between the trimmed V and J ends, which lost 3 bases and 6 bases, there was a span of 10 bases. Germline CDR1 SGHRS, CDR2 YFSETQ. The CDR3 has 12 amino acids. Sequencing input: blood, either unsorted or a sorted T cell fraction (not recorded which). The clonotype comes from a male donor with ankylosing spondylitis. V is TRBV5-1 and J is TRBJ2-7; possible D gene TRBD1, 5 bases. The CDR3 DNA sequence: TGCGCCAGCAGCTGGCAGGGCATCGAGCAGTACTTC. It encodes CASSWQGIEQYF.